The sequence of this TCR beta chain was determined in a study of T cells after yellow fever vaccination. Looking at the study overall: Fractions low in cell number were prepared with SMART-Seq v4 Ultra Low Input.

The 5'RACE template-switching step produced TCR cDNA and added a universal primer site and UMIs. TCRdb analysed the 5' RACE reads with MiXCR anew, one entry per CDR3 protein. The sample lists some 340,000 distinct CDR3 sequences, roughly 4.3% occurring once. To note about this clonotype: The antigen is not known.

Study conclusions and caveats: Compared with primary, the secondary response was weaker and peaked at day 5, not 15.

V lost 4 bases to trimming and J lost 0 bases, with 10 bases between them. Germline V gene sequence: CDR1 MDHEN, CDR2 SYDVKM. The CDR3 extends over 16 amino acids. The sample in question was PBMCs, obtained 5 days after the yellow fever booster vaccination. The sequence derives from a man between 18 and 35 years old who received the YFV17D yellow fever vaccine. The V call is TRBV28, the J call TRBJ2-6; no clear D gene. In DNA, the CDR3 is TGTGCCAGCAGTTGGAAAGCGTTCTCTGGGGCCAACGTCCTGACTTTC. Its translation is CASSWKAFSGANVLTF.